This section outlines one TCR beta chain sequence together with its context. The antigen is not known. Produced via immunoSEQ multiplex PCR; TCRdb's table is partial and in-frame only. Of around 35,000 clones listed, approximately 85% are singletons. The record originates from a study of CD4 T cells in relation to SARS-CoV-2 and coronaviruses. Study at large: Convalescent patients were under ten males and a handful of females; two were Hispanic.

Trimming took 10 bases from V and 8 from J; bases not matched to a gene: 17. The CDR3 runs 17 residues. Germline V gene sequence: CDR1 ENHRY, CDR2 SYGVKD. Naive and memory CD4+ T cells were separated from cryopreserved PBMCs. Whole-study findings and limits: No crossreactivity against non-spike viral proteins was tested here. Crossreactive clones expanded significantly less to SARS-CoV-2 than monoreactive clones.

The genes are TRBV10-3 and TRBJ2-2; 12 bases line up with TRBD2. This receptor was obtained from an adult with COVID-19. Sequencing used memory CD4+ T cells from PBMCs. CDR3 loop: CATSQGGRLAGAGELFF. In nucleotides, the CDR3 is TGTGCCACCTCTCAGGGGGGGAGACTAGCGGGAGCGGGGGAGCTGTTTTTT.